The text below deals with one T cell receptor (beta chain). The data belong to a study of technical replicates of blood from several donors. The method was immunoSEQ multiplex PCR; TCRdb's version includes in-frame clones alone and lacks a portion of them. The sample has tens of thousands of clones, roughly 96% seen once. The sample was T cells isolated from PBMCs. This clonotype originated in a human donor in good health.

CDR3 residues: CASSTPTSGRGYTF. The DNA for the CDR3 is TGTGCCAGTAGTACGCCGACCAGTGGGAGAGGCTACACCTTC. This chain links TRBV19 with TRBJ1-2; D not resolved. The CDR3 extends over 14 amino acids. Trimming cost V 4 bases and J 8 bases, with 17 bases left between them. The germline CDR1 and CDR2 sequences are LNHDA and SQIVND (reference sequence).